These T cell receptor beta chains were read from a single sample in a study of cytomegalovirus exposure and HLA in healthy donors. This table comes from immunoSEQ multiplex PCR, and its TCRdb copy is limited to in-frame clones, with some not included. The sample includes 150,000 to 200,000 clones, about 90% of them seen just once. Sequenced sample: PBMCs. Receptor source: a man in his late teens or twenties in good health and CMV-seropositive. The conserved cysteine and the conserved F or W are not part of the CDR3 here. The D gene is left open where the match is weak.

d_call: TRBD2
v_call: TRBV28
cdr3_aa: ASSDTRDYLETQY

d_call: .
v_call: TRBV7-3
cdr3_aa: ASSLQF

d_call: TRBD2
v_call: TRBV5-1
cdr3_aa: ASSLDYLQRYAVAGAYYEQY

d_call: TRBD2
v_call: TRBV11-2
cdr3_aa: ASSKRPGTSVADTQY

d_call: TRBD1
v_call: TRBV19
cdr3_aa: ASSKGQGAGANVLT

d_call: TRBD2
v_call: TRBV5-1
cdr3_aa: ASSPKNSATSGINEQF

d_call: TRBD1
v_call: TRBV5-1
cdr3_aa: ASSRGTGQETQY

d_call: .
v_call: TRBV9
cdr3_aa: ASSASVGKSYNEQF

d_call: TRBD1
v_call: TRBV2
cdr3_aa: ASTGGTGFNQPQH

d_call: .
v_call: TRBV7-2
cdr3_aa: ASSLGSAGELF

d_call: .
v_call: TRBV18
cdr3_aa: ASSPGEGNTEAF

d_call: .
v_call: TRBV4-1
cdr3_aa: ASSQSLAADTQY

d_call: .
v_call: TRBV7-9
cdr3_aa: ASSPHQETQY

d_call: TRBD2
v_call: TRBV13
cdr3_aa: ASSISPPLAGVSTDTQY

d_call: .
v_call: TRBV5-6
cdr3_aa: ASSQIHADSSTEAF

d_call: TRBD2
v_call: TRBV30
cdr3_aa: AWSVGLAGVNEQF

d_call: .
v_call: TRBV11-2
cdr3_aa: ASSTAGLISGNTIY

d_call: .
v_call: TRBV13
cdr3_aa: ASRLGGYEQY

d_call: .
v_call: TRBV21-1
cdr3_aa: ASSKAPGTVYGYGYT

d_call: .
v_call: TRBV7-6
cdr3_aa: ASSFSGTNEQF

d_call: TRBD2
v_call: TRBV27
cdr3_aa: ASSLSPGGTGELF

d_call: TRBD2
v_call: TRBV7-3
cdr3_aa: ASSLAGASNEQF

d_call: TRBD1
v_call: TRBV5-4
cdr3_aa: ASSLPGQGRNEQY

d_call: .
v_call: TRBV28
cdr3_aa: ASSESTGYSNQPQH

d_call: .
v_call: TRBV11-3
cdr3_aa: ASSLALSGANVLT

d_call: TRBD2
v_call: TRBV15
cdr3_aa: ATSRGLAGQYNEQF

d_call: .
v_call: TRBV4-1
cdr3_aa: ASSQDRDTTYEQY

d_call: TRBD2
v_call: TRBV5-1
cdr3_aa: ASSLGGSGSTNNEQF

d_call: .
v_call: TRBV7-7
cdr3_aa: ASSLGENTEAF

d_call: .
v_call: TRBV20-1
cdr3_aa: SAHSGNTIY

d_call: TRBD2
v_call: TRBV11-2
cdr3_aa: ASSSRLAGNTGELF

d_call: TRBD1
v_call: TRBV19
cdr3_aa: ASSILDRGDQPQH

d_call: TRBD1
v_call: TRBV5-4
cdr3_aa: ASSSLTGADTQY

d_call: TRBD2
v_call: TRBV10-3
cdr3_aa: AIRTSGSSYNEQF

d_call: TRBD1
v_call: TRBV11-2
cdr3_aa: ASSFGTDSYEQY

d_call: TRBD2
v_call: TRBV7-2
cdr3_aa: ASSLTSGKIGEQF

d_call: .
v_call: TRBV11-3
cdr3_aa: ASSPFSSEQF

d_call: TRBD1
v_call: TRBV4-1
cdr3_aa: ASSYLPGTVSNQPQH

d_call: TRBD1
v_call: TRBV7-9
cdr3_aa: ASGAGGPSYEQY

d_call: .
v_call: TRBV18
cdr3_aa: ASSPRRDSNEQF

d_call: TRBD1
v_call: TRBV2
cdr3_aa: ARQRTGGDTGELF

d_call: TRBD1
v_call: TRBV7-3
cdr3_aa: ASSLDRGSTEAF

d_call: .
v_call: TRBV5-1
cdr3_aa: ASSVDSANYGYT

d_call: .
v_call: TRBV7-9
cdr3_aa: ASSFPRSVSSYNEQF

d_call: TRBD2
v_call: TRBV4-2
cdr3_aa: ASSQVPSGRASNEQF

d_call: TRBD2
v_call: TRBV7-7
cdr3_aa: ASSLAGLGGRLAGGHYNEQF

d_call: TRBD1
v_call: TRBV9
cdr3_aa: ASREGQESSYEQY

d_call: .
v_call: TRBV23-1
cdr3_aa: ASSPSLQGNIQY

d_call: TRBD1
v_call: TRBV28
cdr3_aa: ASSFHPPGQGTGELF

d_call: TRBD1
v_call: TRBV7-8
cdr3_aa: ASSLGRTGVTEAF

d_call: TRBD2
v_call: TRBV10-3
cdr3_aa: AISEPQLAGETLG

d_call: TRBD2
v_call: TRBV19
cdr3_aa: ASSINLAGDEQF

d_call: TRBD2
v_call: TRBV10-2
cdr3_aa: ASRETSGRTYEQY

d_call: .
v_call: TRBV6-5
cdr3_aa: ASSSRYYGYT

d_call: .
v_call: TRBV19
cdr3_aa: ASRIQAGELF

d_call: TRBD2
v_call: TRBV7-9
cdr3_aa: SGGRNYEQY